This T cell receptor (beta chain) derives from a study of vaccination and CD4 T cells after COVID-19. CDR3 length: 15 amino acids. Trimming removed 6 bases from V and 2 bases from J; junction bases left unmatched: 7. Germline V CDR1 and CDR2: SGHTA, FQGNSA. TCRdb re-analysed the PCR reads in MiXCR, keeping a single row per CDR3 protein. Of about 21,000 distinct CDR3 sequences in the sample, 50% to 75% were seen once. This chain joins TRBV7-2 and TRBJ2-3, with TRBD2 matching over 8 bases. The source is a human donor who had recovered from COVID-19. Sample: CD4+ T cells from blood, taken after SARS-CoV-2 vaccination. CDR3 sequence reads: CASSLTLAVTDTQYF. DNA for the CDR3: TGTGCCAGCAGTCTAACACTAGCGGTCACAGATACGCAGTATTTT.